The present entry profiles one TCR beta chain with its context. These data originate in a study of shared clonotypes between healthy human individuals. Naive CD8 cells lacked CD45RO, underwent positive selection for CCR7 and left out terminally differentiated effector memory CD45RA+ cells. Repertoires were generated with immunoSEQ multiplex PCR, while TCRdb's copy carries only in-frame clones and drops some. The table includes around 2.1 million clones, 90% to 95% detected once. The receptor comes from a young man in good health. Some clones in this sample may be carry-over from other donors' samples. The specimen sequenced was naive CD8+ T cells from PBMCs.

The CDR3 spells CASSLVPRGSTGELFF. CDR3 in DNA: TGTGCCAGCAGCTTAGTACCTCGAGGGTCCACCGGGGAGCTGTTTTTT. The rearrangement links TRBV7-3 to TRBJ2-2, with D maybe TRBD2 (5 bases). With 2 bases removed from V and 4 bases from J, the gap between germline ends came to 14 bases. Germline V lookup: CDR1 SGHTA, CDR2 FQGTGA. The CDR3 sequence is 16 residues long.